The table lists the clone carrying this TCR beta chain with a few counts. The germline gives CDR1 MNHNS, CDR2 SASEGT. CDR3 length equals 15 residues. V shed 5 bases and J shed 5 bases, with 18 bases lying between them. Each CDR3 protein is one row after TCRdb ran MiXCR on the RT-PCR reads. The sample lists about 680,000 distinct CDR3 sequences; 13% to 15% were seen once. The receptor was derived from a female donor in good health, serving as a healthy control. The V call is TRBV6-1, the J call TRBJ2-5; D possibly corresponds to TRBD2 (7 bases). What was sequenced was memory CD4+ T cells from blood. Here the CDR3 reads CASSFLRGSGETQYF. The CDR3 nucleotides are TGTGCCAGCAGTTTCCTCAGGGGTAGCGGGGAGACCCAGTACTTC.